These 5 T cell receptor beta chains were all obtained from the same sample, sequenced in a study of blood T cell repertoires in COVID-19. TCRdb keeps only in-frame clones here, not all; method: immunoSEQ multiplex PCR. Here the sample spans 310,000 or so clones, 80% to 90% being singletons. The sequencing input was PBMCs or T cells enriched from blood (not recorded which). The receptors were sampled from a woman between 18 and 30 years old who had recovered from COVID-19.

The chain joins TRBV21-1 to TRBJ1-5; the DNA was not used to check the table's D call, TRBD1. TRBV21-1 counts as a pseudogene. The CDR3 sequence is 19 residues long. The CDR3 sequence: CASSQRRSAGLLSNQPQHF. CDR3 in DNA: TGTGCCAGCAGTCAAAGAAGGTCGGCAGGCCTTTTGAGCAATCAGCCCCAGCATTTT.

This chain connects TRBV24-1 to TRBJ2-2, with TRBD1 matching 8 bases. Germline lookup yields CDR1 KGHDR and CDR2 SFDVKD. The CDR3 spans 17 residues. With V trimmed by 3 bases and J by 6 bases, 11 bases remained unmatched. The CDR3 DNA follows: TGTGCCACCAGTGATCCGCGCGCCAGGGGGCGCCCCGGGGAGCTGTTTTTT. Amino acids: CATSDPRARGRPGELFF.

The V gene is TRBV18, the J gene TRBJ2-1; no clear D gene. V was pared by 3 bases and J by 7 bases, with 4 bases between. The length of the CDR3 is 11 residues. Germline CDR1 is KGHSH and CDR2 is LQKENI. Here the CDR3 reads CASSPRNEQFF. DNA for the CDR3: TGTGCCAGCTCACCCCGGAATGAGCAGTTCTTC.

This CDR3 reads CASSNSGRASYEQYF. The CDR3 nucleotides read TGTGCCAGTAGTAATAGCGGGAGGGCGTCCTACGAGCAGTACTTC. The V and J genes are TRBV19 and TRBJ2-7; 11 nucleotides match TRBD2. Trimming cost V 4 bases and J 1 base; bases outside gene matches: 3. The V gene's germline CDR1 is LNHDA and CDR2 SQIVND (reference sequence). The CDR3 is 15 residues long.

The chain has TRBV5-4 and TRBJ1-1; the match to TRBD1 covers 10 bases. The V gene end was trimmed by 4 bases and the J gene end by 3 bases; junction bases not matched to a gene: 3. This CDR3 is 14 amino acids long. Germline CDR1 SGHNT, CDR2 YYREEE (reference sequence). In nucleotides, the CDR3 is TGTGCCAGCAGCCGGGACAGGGGATACACTGAAGCTTTCTTT. Translated, it gives CASSRDRGYTEAFF.